What follows are 23 T cell receptor beta chains derived from one specimen sequenced in a study of blood T cells in healthy people across ages. A second 7 to 11 cycle PCR used barcoded and J-beta primers. In TCRdb, the 5' RACE reads were re-called with MiXCR into one record per CDR3 protein. The data contain 1,300,000 or so distinct CDR3 sequences, around 55% of them seen just once; the ten biggest clones take up more than 6%. Sequenced: blood. These receptors came from a young man in good health.

This clonotype was seen more than once but under ten times. The rearrangement joins TRBV12-3 or TRBV12-4 to TRBJ2-5, with D tentatively TRBD2 (6 bases). This CDR3 has 14 residues. Trimming took 5 bases from V and 11 from J, leaving 21 bases between them. The CDR3 spells CASSPRGTSGEQYF. CDR3 bases: TGTGCCAGCAGTCCAAGAGGCACCTCGGGAGAGCAGTACTTC.

The table lists this clonotype with a few counts. The chain joins TRBV5-6 to TRBJ1-6; possibly TRBD1 for D (5 bases). V shed 4 bases and J shed 7 bases, with 21 bases lying between them. This CDR3 contains 17 residues. CDR1 SGHDT and CDR2 YYEEEE come from the germline V gene. The CDR3 loop is CASSLGLGQTANSPLHF. The DNA of the CDR3 is TGTGCCAGCAGCCTAGGACTCGGACAAACGGCCAATTCACCCCTCCACTTT.

This clonotype came up a few times. V is TRBV29-1 and J is TRBJ2-3, with D possibly TRBD2 on 6 matching bases. The germline V and J ends were trimmed by 5 bases and 6 bases, with 18 bases remaining between them. The CDR3 runs to 14 residues. Germline loops: CDR1 SQVTM, CDR2 ANQGSEA. The CDR3 loop reads CSVLPGHAGDTQYF. The CDR3 nucleotides are TGCAGCGTTCTTCCGGGCCACGCGGGGGATACGCAGTATTTT.

The chain recombines TRBV20-1 with TRBJ1-1, with TRBD1 identical over 10 bases. This CDR3 spans 13 amino acids. Germline V gene sequence: CDR1 DFQATT, CDR2 SNEGSKA (reference sequence). J was trimmed by 3 bases and V by 6 bases; bases with no gene match: 4. The CDR3 is CSADRGRDTEAFF. CDR3 bases: TGCAGTGCCGACAGGGGGCGCGACACTGAAGCTTTCTTT.

The chain combines TRBV12-3 or TRBV12-4 with TRBJ2-4; D gene uncertain. The J call is in doubt because the DNA end fits TRBJ2-7 better. This CDR3 spans 14 amino acids. The CDR3 loop reads CASSLSTVPYEQYF. The CDR3 DNA reads as TGTGCCAGCAGTTTAAGTACTGTCCCCTACGAGCAGTACTTC.

This chain connects TRBV2 to TRBJ2-3; 8 bases align to TRBD1. Per germline, CDR1 SNHLY and CDR2 FYNNEI. The CDR3 consists of 14 residues. V shed 8 bases, J shed 3 bases, and the junction held 7 bases outside the gene matches. The CDR3, as DNA: TGTGCCAGCCACCTACAGGGGGAAACAGATACGCAGTATTTT. Its translation is CASHLQGETDTQYF.

The chain joins TRBV12-3 or TRBV12-4 to TRBJ2-3, with D unresolved. V lost 6 bases and J 2 bases, leaving 15 bases between the germline ends. CDR3 length equals 15 residues. In nucleotides, the CDR3 is TGTGCCAGCAGCTCTATGGACCTTCCCACAGATACGCAGTATTTT. Residues: CASSSMDLPTDTQYF.

The CDR3 here is CASSQESSSREFF. DNA of the CDR3: TGCGCCAGCAGCCAAGAATCATCATCCAGGGAGTTCTTC. V is TRBV4-3 and J is TRBJ2-1, with D maybe TRBD1 (5 bases). Germline CDR1 is LGHNA and CDR2 is YSLEER. Trimming shortened V by 0 bases and J by 14 bases, and 14 bases separated the two germline ends. CDR3 size: 13 residues.

The chain uses TRBV20-1 and TRBJ2-7; D is unresolved. CDR3 size: 13 residues. From germline, CDR1 is DFQATT and CDR2 SNEGSKA (reference sequence). The germline V and J ends were trimmed by 1 base and 7 bases, with 14 bases remaining between them. CDR3 residues: CSARVDNLGEQYF. The DNA of the CDR3 is TGCAGTGCTAGAGTAGACAATCTTGGGGAGCAGTACTTC.

The chain has TRBV20-1 and TRBJ1-1, with 8 nucleotides matching TRBD1. Germline CDR1 reads DFQATT; CDR2 reads SNEGSKA (reference sequence). The V gene end was trimmed by 6 bases and the J gene end by 6 bases; junction bases not matched to a gene: 6. The CDR3 runs to 12 residues. DNA of the CDR3: TGCAGTGCCGGACAGGGCGGGGCTGAAGCTTTCTTT. Amino acid sequence: CSAGQGGAEAFF.

This rearrangement joins TRBV29-1 to TRBJ2-1; no clear D. V lost 3 bases, J lost 3 bases, and 9 bases lay in between. The CDR3 has 13 amino acids. CDR1 is SQVTM and CDR2 is ANQGSEA in the germline V gene. CDR3 loop: CSVDGLSYNEQFF. CDR3 nucleotides: TGCAGCGTTGATGGGCTGAGCTACAATGAGCAGTTCTTC.

This clonotype turned up a few times. V gene TRBV4-3 combines with J gene TRBJ2-1; D might be TRBD2 (6 bases). The CDR3 is made up of 16 amino acids. Looked up from germline, CDR1 is LGHNA and CDR2 is YSLEER. V lost 4 bases and J lost 7, with 20 bases in between. CDR3 region: CASSPLLGGGQNEQFF. In nucleotides, the CDR3 is TGCGCCAGCAGCCCCCTTTTGGGGGGAGGACAAAATGAGCAGTTCTTC.

The chain employs TRBV20-1 and TRBJ2-7; 8 bases are shared with TRBD1. The CDR3 sequence is 13 residues long. V shed 6 bases, J shed 5 bases, and the junction held 9 bases outside the gene matches. Germline lookup yields CDR1 DFQATT and CDR2 SNEGSKA (reference sequence). The DNA for the CDR3 is TGCAGTGCATTCCCGACAGGGGTACACGAGCAGTACTTC. Translation: CSAFPTGVHEQYF.

This clonotype showed up just once. The V gene is TRBV6-5, the J gene TRBJ2-5; the match to TRBD2 covers 7 bases. This CDR3 is built from 15 residues. The ends lost 8 bases at V and 4 bases at J; junction bases unmatched: 13. Germline CDR1 and CDR2: MNHEY and SVGAGI. CDR3 bases: TGTGCCAGCCGCCCTTTTGCGGGAGTCGGAGAGACCCAGTACTTC. Its protein is CASRPFAGVGETQYF.

The rearrangement joins TRBV12-3 or TRBV12-4 to TRBJ2-2; D may match TRBD1 or TRBD2 (5 bases each). V dropped 5 bases and J dropped 4 bases, with 14 bases sitting between them. This CDR3 is 15 amino acids long. CDR3 DNA sequence: TGTGCCAGCAGTCCACTGAGGGGAAGCACCGGGGAGCTGTTTTTT. It encodes CASSPLRGSTGELFF.

The chain links TRBV6-5 to TRBJ2-3, with D hard to call. CDR3 length: 16 residues. With 5 bases removed from V and 2 bases from J, the gap between germline ends came to 17 bases. Germline assignment: CDR1 MNHEY and CDR2 SVGAGI. This CDR3 reads CASSRRTQPATDTQYF. The CDR3 region has the DNA TGTGCCAGCAGTCGTCGGACCCAACCAGCCACAGATACGCAGTATTTT.

The table lists this clonotype with a count of one. V gene TRBV18 combines with J gene TRBJ2-3; no definite D call. The V end lost 1 base, the J end lost 3 bases, and 11 bases lay between the germline ends. Germline V gene lookup returns CDR1 KGHSH and CDR2 LQKENI. The CDR3 sequence is 15 residues long. The CDR3 reads CASSPLITTTDTQYF. Here the CDR3 DNA reads TGTGCCAGCTCACCACTTATCACAACTACAGATACGCAGTATTTT.

CDR3 loop: CAISESRRGGGNQPQHF. The CDR3 bases are TGTGCCATCAGTGAGTCTCGAAGGGGAGGAGGGAATCAGCCCCAGCATTTT. The rearrangement links TRBV10-3 to TRBJ1-5; TRBD1 is a possible D gene (5 bases). V gave up 0 bases and J gave up 4 bases, with 16 bases separating them. Germline V lookup: CDR1 ENHRY, CDR2 SYGVKD. The CDR3 spans 17 residues.

V is TRBV15 and J is TRBJ1-1; D is possibly TRBD1 (5 bases). Germline CDR1 LNHNV, CDR2 YYDKDF (reference sequence). Trimming cost V 4 bases and J 5 bases, with 8 bases left between them. The CDR3 consists of 12 residues. The CDR3 DNA sequence: TGTGCCACCAGCATGAAGGGGACTGAAGCTTTCTTT. Translated: CATSMKGTEAFF.

The chain is built from TRBV4-1 and TRBJ2-1, with D tentatively TRBD1 or TRBD2 (5 bases each). The CDR3 is 17 residues long. Trimming took 0 bases from V and 3 from J, leaving 15 bases between them. Germline V lookup: CDR1 MGHRA, CDR2 YSYEKL. CDR3 sequence (DNA): TGCGCCAGCAGCCAAGATTCGGGGCCAGGGAGCTACAATGAGCAGTTCTTC. Amino acid sequence: CASSQDSGPGSYNEQFF.

About this clonotype itself: One end of the junction does not line up with germline, which may come from a read error. This chain uses TRBV12-3 or TRBV12-4 with TRBJ2-6, with D possibly TRBD1 on 5 matching bases. CDR3 length equals 18 residues. CDR3 nucleotide sequence: TGTGCCAGCAGTTTCCGCCCGGGCCGTGCGGCTGGGGCCAACGTCCCGACTTTC. Its translation is CASSFRPGRAAGANVPTF.

CDR3 sequence: CSARGGRGYGYTF. CDR3 in DNA: TGCAGTGCTAGAGGGGGCAGGGGGTATGGCTACACCTTC. The chain joins TRBV20-1 to TRBJ1-2, with 7 bases lining up with TRBD1. The CDR3 runs to 13 residues. CDR1 is DFQATT, CDR2 SNEGSKA, per germline (reference sequence). J gave up 5 bases and V 1 base, and 4 bases lay outside the gene matches.

For the CDR3, the DNA is TGCAGGCCGGGGCTAGCGGGGTATTTGCCCTACAATGAGCAGTTCTTC. This codes for CRPGLAGYLPYNEQFF. This chain links TRBV20-1 with TRBJ2-1, with 9 bases aligning to TRBD2. The CDR3 totals 16 residues. Looked up from germline, CDR1 is DFQATT and CDR2 is SNEGSKA (reference sequence).